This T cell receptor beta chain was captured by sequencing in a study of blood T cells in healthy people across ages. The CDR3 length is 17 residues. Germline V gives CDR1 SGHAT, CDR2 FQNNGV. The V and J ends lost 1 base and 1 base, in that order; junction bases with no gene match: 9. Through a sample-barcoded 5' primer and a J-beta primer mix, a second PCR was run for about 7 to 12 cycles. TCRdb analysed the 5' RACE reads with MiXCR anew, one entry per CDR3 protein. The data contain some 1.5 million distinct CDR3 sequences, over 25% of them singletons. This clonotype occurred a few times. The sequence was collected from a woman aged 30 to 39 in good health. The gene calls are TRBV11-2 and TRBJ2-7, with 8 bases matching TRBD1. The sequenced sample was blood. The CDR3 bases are TGTGCCAGCAGCTTAGGAGAGGACAGGGCGGGGTCCTACGAGCAGTACTTC. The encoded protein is CASSLGEDRAGSYEQYF.